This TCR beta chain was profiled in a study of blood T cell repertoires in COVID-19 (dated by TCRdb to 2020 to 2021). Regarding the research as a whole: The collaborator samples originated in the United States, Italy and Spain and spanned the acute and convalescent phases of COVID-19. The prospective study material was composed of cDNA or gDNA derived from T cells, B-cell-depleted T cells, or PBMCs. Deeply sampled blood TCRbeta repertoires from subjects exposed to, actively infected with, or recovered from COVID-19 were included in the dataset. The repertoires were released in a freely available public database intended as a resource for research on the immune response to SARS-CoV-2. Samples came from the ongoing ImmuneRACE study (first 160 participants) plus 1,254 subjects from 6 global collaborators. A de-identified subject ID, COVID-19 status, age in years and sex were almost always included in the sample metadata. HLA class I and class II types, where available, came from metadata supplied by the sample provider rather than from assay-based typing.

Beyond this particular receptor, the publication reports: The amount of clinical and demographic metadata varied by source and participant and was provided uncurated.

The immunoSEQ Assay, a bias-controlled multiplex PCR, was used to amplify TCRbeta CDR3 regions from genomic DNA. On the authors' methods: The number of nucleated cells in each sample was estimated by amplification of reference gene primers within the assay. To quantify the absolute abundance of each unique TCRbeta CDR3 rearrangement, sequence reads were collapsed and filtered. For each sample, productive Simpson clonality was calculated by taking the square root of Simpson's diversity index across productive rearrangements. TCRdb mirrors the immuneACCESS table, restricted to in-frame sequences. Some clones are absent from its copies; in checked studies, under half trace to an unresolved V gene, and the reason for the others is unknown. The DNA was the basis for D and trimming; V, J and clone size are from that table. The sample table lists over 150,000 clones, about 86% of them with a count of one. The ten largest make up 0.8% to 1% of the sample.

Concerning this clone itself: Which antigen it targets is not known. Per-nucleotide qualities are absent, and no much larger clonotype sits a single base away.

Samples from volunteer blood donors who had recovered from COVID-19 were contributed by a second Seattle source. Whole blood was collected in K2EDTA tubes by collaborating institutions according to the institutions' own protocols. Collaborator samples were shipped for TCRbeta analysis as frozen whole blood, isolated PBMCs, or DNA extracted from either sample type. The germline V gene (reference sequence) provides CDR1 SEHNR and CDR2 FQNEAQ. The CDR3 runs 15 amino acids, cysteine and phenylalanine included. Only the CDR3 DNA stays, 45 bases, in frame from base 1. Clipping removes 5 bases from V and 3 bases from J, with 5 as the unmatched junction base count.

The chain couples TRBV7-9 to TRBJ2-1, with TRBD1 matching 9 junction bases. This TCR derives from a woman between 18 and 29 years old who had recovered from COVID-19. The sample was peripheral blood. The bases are TGTGCCAGCAGCGATGGACAGGGGAACTACAATGAGCAGTTCTTC. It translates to CASSDGQGNYNEQFF.